The present T cell receptor (beta chain) was sequenced within a study of blood T cells in healthy people across ages. A J-beta primer mix and a sample-barcoded 5' primer were used in a second PCR of about 6 to 12 cycles. In TCRdb, the 5' RACE reads were re-called with MiXCR into one record per CDR3 protein. The sample shows 800,000 to 950,000 distinct CDR3 sequences, about 36% of them seen only once. V was pared by 4 bases and J by 11 bases, with 18 bases between. The CDR3 runs 13 residues. Germline CDR1 and CDR2: SGDLS and YYNGEE. Researchers isolated at least 6 million PBMCs per sample. Sequencing used blood. The receptor was derived from a man younger than 35 in good health. The chain combines TRBV9 with TRBJ2-5, with unresolved D. The CDR3 sequence is CASSPIVSREQYF. The CDR3 nucleotides are TGTGCCAGCAGCCCCATTGTCTCACGTGAGCAGTACTTC.